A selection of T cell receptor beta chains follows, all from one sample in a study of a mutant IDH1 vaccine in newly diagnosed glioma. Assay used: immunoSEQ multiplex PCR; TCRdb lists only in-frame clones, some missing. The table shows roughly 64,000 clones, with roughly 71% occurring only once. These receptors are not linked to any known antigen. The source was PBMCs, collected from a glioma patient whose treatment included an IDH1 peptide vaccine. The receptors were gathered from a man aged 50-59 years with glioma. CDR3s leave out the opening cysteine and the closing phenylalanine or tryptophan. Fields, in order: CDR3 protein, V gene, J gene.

CDR3 protein: SARDRRAQY
V gene: TRBV20-1
J gene: TRBJ2-5

CDR3 protein: ASRRDRGDYGYT
V gene: TRBV19
J gene: TRBJ1-2

CDR3 protein: ASSHGANTGELF
V gene: TRBV7-7
J gene: TRBJ2-2

CDR3 protein: ASSRNPGRNNEKLF
V gene: TRBV5-4
J gene: TRBJ1-4

CDR3 protein: ASSESRTRDGNIQY
V gene: TRBV2
J gene: TRBJ2-4

CDR3 protein: ASSFSGNTGELF
V gene: TRBV7-3
J gene: TRBJ2-2

CDR3 protein: SVEGTGRSYNEQF
V gene: TRBV29-1
J gene: TRBJ2-1

CDR3 protein: ASSYVGRGYT
V gene: TRBV6-6
J gene: TRBJ1-2

CDR3 protein: ASSYSPGTGVVGYT
V gene: TRBV6-6
J gene: TRBJ1-2

CDR3 protein: AWSVGRNEKLF
V gene: TRBV30
J gene: TRBJ1-4

CDR3 protein: ASSQAGTVFTGELF
V gene: TRBV14
J gene: TRBJ2-2

CDR3 protein: ASTEGDCSYEQY
V gene: TRBV7-6
J gene: TRBJ2-7

CDR3 protein: ASSLEGVSTDTQY
V gene: TRBV5-1
J gene: TRBJ2-3

CDR3 protein: ASRLGGGAYEQY
V gene: TRBV6-1
J gene: TRBJ2-7

CDR3 protein: ASSAGQGGWTGELF
V gene: TRBV9
J gene: TRBJ2-2

CDR3 protein: ASSRGQGTTGELF
V gene: TRBV5-4
J gene: TRBJ2-2

CDR3 protein: ASSSMGQVIHEQF
V gene: TRBV6-5
J gene: TRBJ2-1

CDR3 protein: ASSSTGNVGNTIY
V gene: TRBV5-1
J gene: TRBJ1-3

CDR3 protein: ASIWYSGANVLT
V gene: TRBV6-1
J gene: TRBJ2-6

CDR3 protein: ASSPGPPVEQY
V gene: TRBV6-6
J gene: TRBJ2-7

CDR3 protein: ASSLEGLAGETQY
V gene: TRBV5-6
J gene: TRBJ2-5

CDR3 protein: SASVGEKLF
V gene: TRBV20-1
J gene: TRBJ1-4

CDR3 protein: ASSVGRSGNTIY
V gene: TRBV2
J gene: TRBJ1-3

CDR3 protein: ASSLTGGDYGYT
V gene: TRBV9
J gene: TRBJ1-2

CDR3 protein: ASSLRATGELF
V gene: TRBV28
J gene: TRBJ2-2

CDR3 protein: SVTENTEAF
V gene: TRBV29-1
J gene: TRBJ1-1

CDR3 protein: ASSFRQGFQGSQH
V gene: TRBV5-6
J gene: TRBJ1-5

CDR3 protein: ASSYREGGSEAF
V gene: TRBV6-5
J gene: TRBJ1-1

CDR3 protein: ASSPRTSGSSTDTQY
V gene: TRBV9
J gene: TRBJ2-3

CDR3 protein: ASSPYRQFSYEQY
V gene: TRBV7-3
J gene: TRBJ2-7

CDR3 protein: ASSSNRGSTGELF
V gene: TRBV7-2
J gene: TRBJ2-2

CDR3 protein: ASIAGGFGEQF
V gene: TRBV6-1
J gene: TRBJ2-1

CDR3 protein: ASSDTGTGPNYGYT
V gene: TRBV6-1
J gene: TRBJ1-2

CDR3 protein: ASSPDRGGETQY
V gene: TRBV7-8
J gene: TRBJ2-5

CDR3 protein: ASSSRGQNTEAF
V gene: TRBV5-1
J gene: TRBJ1-1

CDR3 protein: ASSQGGGLINEQF
V gene: TRBV7-9
J gene: TRBJ2-1

CDR3 protein: AISGWTGEGYGYT
V gene: TRBV10-3
J gene: TRBJ1-2

CDR3 protein: ASSLGTAQGAF
V gene: TRBV5-1
J gene: TRBJ1-1

CDR3 protein: ASSLRRWNQPQH
V gene: TRBV23-1
J gene: TRBJ1-5

CDR3 protein: ASSLGGGVLEAF
V gene: TRBV5-8
J gene: TRBJ1-1

CDR3 protein: ASSRTGGAYNEQF
V gene: TRBV5-6
J gene: TRBJ2-1

CDR3 protein: ASSYSTSGGAGSYEQY
V gene: TRBV6-8
J gene: TRBJ2-7

CDR3 protein: AWSQGFGVSYNEQF
V gene: TRBV30
J gene: TRBJ2-1